Below, one T cell receptor (beta chain) is given with its context. The entry originates in a study of blood T cell repertoires in COVID-19. Study-wide context: COVID-19 samples collected from the United States, Italy and Spain covered acute and convalescent phases.

Assay: immunoSEQ multiplex PCR; the TCRdb copy retains only in-frame clones and omits some. The sample lists 90,000 to 100,000 clones, around 88% occurring once. Trimming removed 1 base from V and 0 bases from J, with 9 bases in between. The CDR3 runs to 15 residues. Germline CDR1 reads SGHKS; CDR2 reads YYEKEE (reference sequence). The chain uses TRBV5-5 and TRBJ2-3; TRBD2 is a possible D gene (6 bases). The sequenced sample consisted of peripheral blood. This TCR derives from an elderly man with acute or convalescent COVID-19. The CDR3 DNA is TGTGCCAGCAGCTTGACTAGCCTTAGCACAGATACGCAGTATTTT. It is translated as CASSLTSLSTDTQYF. The variable domain in full, with the rest retrieved from reference TRBV5-5 and TRBJ2-3, is DAGVTQSPTHLIKTRGQQVTLRCSPISGHKSVSWYQQVLGQGPQFIFQYYEKEERGRGNFPDRFSARQFPNYSSELNVNALLLGDSALYLCASSLTSLSTDTQYFGPGTRLTVL.